Detailed here is one TCR beta chain. Its specificity is unknown. The PCR was carried out with 60 Vbeta primers and 13 Jbeta primers. Original processing methods: Later reanalysis found 70 million to 95 million unique TCR beta chains, 10 million to 12 million of them shared. The data were produced by immunoSEQ multiplex PCR, yet TCRdb's version contains in-frame clones alone and is incomplete. For V, J and clone size, that table is used; D and trimming come from the DNA. The sample gives over 120,000 clones, about four fifths of which show up once; around 4.3% is in the top ten. Trimming removed 4 bases at V and 5 bases at J, with 20 bases between. This CDR3 region has 16 residues. The V gene's germline CDR1 is MDHEN and CDR2 SYDVKM. This specimen belongs to a study of cytomegalovirus exposure and HLA in healthy donors. Study-level findings and limits: A later analysis reported that several of the most significant clusters appeared to be linked to common viral pathogens, among them Epstein-Barr virus. An analysis was carried out later, and it reportedly showed fewer N-insertions in an Asian-associated ancestry cluster than the 666-donor mean. TCR beta V- and J-gene trimming was later associated with a missense DCLRE1C variant.

The chain links TRBV28 to TRBJ1-1; maybe TRBD1 (5 bases). This receptor was identified in a man aged 40-50 years in good health and CMV-seronegative. Sequencing was carried out using PBMCs. For the CDR3, the DNA is TGTGCCAGCAGTTCTCCGGGACGGGGGAGTGGAACTGAAGCTTTCTTT. This codes for CASSSPGRGSGTEAFF. Full variable domain (rest looked up from reference TRBV28 and TRBJ1-1): DVKVTQSSRYLVKRTGEKVFLECVQDMDHENMFWYRQDPGLGLRLIYFSYDVKMKEKGDIPEGYSVSREKKERFSLILESASTNQTSMYLCASSSPGRGSGTEAFFGQGTRLTVV.